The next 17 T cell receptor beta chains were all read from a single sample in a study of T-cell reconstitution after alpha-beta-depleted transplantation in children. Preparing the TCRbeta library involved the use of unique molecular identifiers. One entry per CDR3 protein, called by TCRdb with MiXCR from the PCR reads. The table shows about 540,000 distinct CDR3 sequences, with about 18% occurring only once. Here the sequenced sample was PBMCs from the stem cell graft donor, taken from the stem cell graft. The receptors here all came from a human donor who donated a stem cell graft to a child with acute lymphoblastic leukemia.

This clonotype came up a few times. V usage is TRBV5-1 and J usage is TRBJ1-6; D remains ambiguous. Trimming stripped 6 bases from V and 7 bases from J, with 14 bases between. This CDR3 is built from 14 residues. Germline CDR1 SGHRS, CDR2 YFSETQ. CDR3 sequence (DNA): TGCGCCAGCAAAACGGAGGTTCCCAATTCACCCCTCCACTTT. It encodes CASKTEVPNSPLHF.

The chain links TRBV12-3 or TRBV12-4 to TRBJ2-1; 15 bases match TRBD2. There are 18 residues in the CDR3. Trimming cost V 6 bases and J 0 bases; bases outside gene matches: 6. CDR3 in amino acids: CASRAGLAGGISYNEQFF. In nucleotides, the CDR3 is TGTGCCAGCAGGGCGGGACTAGCGGGAGGTATCTCCTACAATGAGCAGTTCTTC.

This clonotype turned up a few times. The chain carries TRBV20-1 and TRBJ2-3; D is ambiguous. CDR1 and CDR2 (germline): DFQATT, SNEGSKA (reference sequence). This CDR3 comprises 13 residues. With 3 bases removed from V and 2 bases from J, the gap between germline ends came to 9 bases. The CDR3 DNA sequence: TGCAGTGCTAGCGTTGCTCCCACAGATACGCAGTATTTT. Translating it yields CSASVAPTDTQYF.

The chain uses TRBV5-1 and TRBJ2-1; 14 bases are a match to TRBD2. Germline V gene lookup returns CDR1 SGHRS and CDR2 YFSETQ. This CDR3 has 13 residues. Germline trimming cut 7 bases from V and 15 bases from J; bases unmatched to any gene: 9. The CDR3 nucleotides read TGCGCCAGCGGCAGCGGGACTAGCGGGAGCCGGTTCTTC. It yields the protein CASGSGTSGSRFF.

The CDR3 is CASSRRGTATGELFF. DNA of the CDR3: TGTGCCAGCAGTCGGCGGGGGACTGCCACCGGGGAGCTGTTTTTT. The chain has TRBV2 and TRBJ2-2, with 7 bases matching TRBD2. The germline V gene encodes CDR1 SNHLY and CDR2 FYNNEI. V lost 5 bases and J lost 4; bases outside the gene matches: 7. The CDR3 runs to 15 residues.

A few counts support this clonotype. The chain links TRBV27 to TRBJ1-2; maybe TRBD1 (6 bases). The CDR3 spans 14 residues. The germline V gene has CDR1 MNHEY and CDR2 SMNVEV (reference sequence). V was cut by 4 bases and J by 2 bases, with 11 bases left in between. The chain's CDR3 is CASSYTGRNYGYTF. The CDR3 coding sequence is TGTGCCAGCAGTTACACAGGGAGGAACTATGGCTACACCTTC.

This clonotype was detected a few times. The chain's CDR3 is CASSQEFGRPTDTQYF. In DNA form, the CDR3 reads TGTGCCAGCAGCCAAGAATTCGGGAGGCCTACAGATACGCAGTATTTT. The chain carries TRBV3-1 and TRBJ2-3; TRBD2 matches 7 bases. Germline lookup yields CDR1 LGHDT and CDR2 YNNKEL (reference sequence). The CDR3 is made up of 16 amino acids. Trimming at V came to 0 bases and at J to 3 bases, leaving 6 bases not matched to a gene.

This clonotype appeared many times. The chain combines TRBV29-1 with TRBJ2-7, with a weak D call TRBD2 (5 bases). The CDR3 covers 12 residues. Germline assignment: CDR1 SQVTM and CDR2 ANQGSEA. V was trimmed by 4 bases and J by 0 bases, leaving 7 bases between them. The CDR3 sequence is CSVVGSSYEQYF. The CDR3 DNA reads TGCAGCGTTGTAGGGAGCTCCTACGAGCAGTACTTC.

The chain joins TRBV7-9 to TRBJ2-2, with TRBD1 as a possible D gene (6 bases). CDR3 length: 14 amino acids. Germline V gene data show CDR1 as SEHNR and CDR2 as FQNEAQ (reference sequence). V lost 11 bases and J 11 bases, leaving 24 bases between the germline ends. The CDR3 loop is CAGRSEETGTELFF. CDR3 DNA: TGTGCCGGTAGGAGCGAGGAAACCGGGACAGAGCTGTTTTTT.

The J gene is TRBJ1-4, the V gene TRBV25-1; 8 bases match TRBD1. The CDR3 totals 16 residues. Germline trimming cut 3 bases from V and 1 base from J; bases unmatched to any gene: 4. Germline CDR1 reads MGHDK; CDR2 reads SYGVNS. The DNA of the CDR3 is TGTGCCAGCAGTGACAGGGGGCTGGGAACTAATGAAAAACTGTTTTTT. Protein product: CASSDRGLGTNEKLFF.

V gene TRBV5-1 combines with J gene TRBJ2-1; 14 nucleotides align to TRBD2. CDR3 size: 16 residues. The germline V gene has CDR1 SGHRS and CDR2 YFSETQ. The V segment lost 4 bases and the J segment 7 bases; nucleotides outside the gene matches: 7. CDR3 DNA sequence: TGCGCCAGCAGCCTTCGGACTAGCGGGAGGTTAAATGAGCAGTTCTTC. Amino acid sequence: CASSLRTSGRLNEQFF.

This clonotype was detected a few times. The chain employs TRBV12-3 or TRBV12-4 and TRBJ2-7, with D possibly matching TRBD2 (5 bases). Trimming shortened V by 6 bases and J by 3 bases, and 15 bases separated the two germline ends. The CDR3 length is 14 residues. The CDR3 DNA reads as TGTGCCAGCAGGAAGCGGTTCTTAGGCTACGAGCAGTACTTC. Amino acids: CASRKRFLGYEQYF.

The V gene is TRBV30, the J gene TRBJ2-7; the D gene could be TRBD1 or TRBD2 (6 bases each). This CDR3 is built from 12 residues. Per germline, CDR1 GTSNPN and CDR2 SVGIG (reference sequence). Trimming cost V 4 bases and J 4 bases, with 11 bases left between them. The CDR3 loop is CAWTLGGYEQYF. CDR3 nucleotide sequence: TGTGCCTGGACCCTAGGGGGGTACGAGCAGTACTTC.

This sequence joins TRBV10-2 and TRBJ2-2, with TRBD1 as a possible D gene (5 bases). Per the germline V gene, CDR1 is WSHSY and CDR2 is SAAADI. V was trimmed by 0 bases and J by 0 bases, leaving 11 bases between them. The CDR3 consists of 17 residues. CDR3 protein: CASSESESGPNTGELFF. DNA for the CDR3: TGCGCCAGCAGTGAGTCAGAGTCAGGGCCGAACACCGGGGAGCTGTTTTTT.

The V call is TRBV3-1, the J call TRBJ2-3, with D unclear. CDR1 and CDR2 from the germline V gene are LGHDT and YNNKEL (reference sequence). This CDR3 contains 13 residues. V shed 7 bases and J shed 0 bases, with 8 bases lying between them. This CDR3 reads CASMLGSTDTQYF. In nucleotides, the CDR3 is TGTGCCAGCATGTTAGGGAGCACAGATACGCAGTATTTT.

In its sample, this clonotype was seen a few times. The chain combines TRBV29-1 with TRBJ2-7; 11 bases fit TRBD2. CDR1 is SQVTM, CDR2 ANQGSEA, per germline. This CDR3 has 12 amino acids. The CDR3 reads CAFTSGSYEQYF. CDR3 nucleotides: TGCGCTTTCACTAGCGGGAGCTACGAGCAGTACTTC.

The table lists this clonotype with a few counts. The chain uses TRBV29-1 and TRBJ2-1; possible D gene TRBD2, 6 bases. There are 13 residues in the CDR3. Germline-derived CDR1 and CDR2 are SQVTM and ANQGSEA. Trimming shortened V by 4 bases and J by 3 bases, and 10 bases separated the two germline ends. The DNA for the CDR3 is TGCAGCGTTGGTGGTAGCGGCTACAATGAGCAGTTCTTC. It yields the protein CSVGGSGYNEQFF.